This TCR beta chain stems from a study of T cell changes during pregnancy in multiple sclerosis (dated by TCRdb to the late 2010s). Study-wide context: In women with multiple sclerosis, the researchers looked at how the T cell repertoire shifted as pregnancy progressed.

On this clone itself: Its antigen is not yet known. No base-level quality is on record; no much larger clone is a single base apart.

The receptor library was made with the immunoSEQ multiplex PCR assay. Here the immuneACCESS table is served through TCRdb, limited to in-frame sequences with V and J called. Missing clones are a known gap in these copies; in checked studies unresolved V genes cover under half, and the rest lacks a known reason. The sample table shows approximately 100,000 clones, and around 93% are seen once. 0.7% to 0.9% of the sample is in the top ten clones. From a lookup of the germline V gene, CDR1 and CDR2 are MRHNA and SNTAGT. The CDR3 covers 13 residues, taking in both the cysteine and the phenylalanine. This entry keeps only the CDR3 DNA: 39 bases, framed from base 1. V is cut back by 8 bases and J by 2 bases, with 3 bases in the junction unmatched.

Specimen: peripheral blood, collected before pregnancy. This receptor was taken from a female donor with multiple sclerosis, enrolled in a pregnancy study. Recombination connected TRBV6-4 to TRBJ2-1, with 7 bases matching TRBD1. The DNA sequence is as follows: TGTGCCAGCGGGCAGGGGGCCTACAATGAGCAGTTCTTC. This is translated as CASGQGAYNEQFF.